These T cell receptor beta chains were read from a single sample in a study of human T cells and chemical hapten exposure. TCRdb reanalysed the RACE reads using MiXCR and keeps one entry per CDR3 protein. This table holds about 110,000 distinct CDR3 sequences, more than 10% found once. Sequenced material: whole blood, taken in connection with sensitization to the hapten diphenylcyclopropenone (DPC). The receptors were gathered from a woman aged 45-65 years with alopecia areata. Some clones in this sample may be carry-over from other donors' samples. Each CDR3 is given with its conserved first and last residue. The D gene is left open where the match is weak. Rows may omit the clone size; those that give it use once, few, many or a size class.

J gene	clone size	CDR3 length	D gene	V gene	CDR3 DNA	CDR3 protein
TRBJ1-2	NA	12	NA	TRBV5-4	TGTGCCAGCAGCTTGGTGGCAAGCGGCTACACCTTC	CASSLVASGYTF
TRBJ2-6	NA	15	NA	TRBV5-3	TGTGCCAGAAGCTTGACAGTGGCTGGGGCCAACGTCCTGACTTTC	CARSLTVAGANVLTF
TRBJ1-1	few	14	NA	TRBV14	TGTGCCAGCAGCCGCAACCTAATGGGAGAGGGAGCTTTCTTT	CASSRNLMGEGAFF
TRBJ2-1	few	15	NA	TRBV20-1	TGCAGTCCTGGAGTCCCGAAGGGCTACTACAATGAGCAGTTCTTC	CSPGVPKGYYNEQFF
TRBJ1-5	NA	15	TRBD1	TRBV4-1	TGCGCCAGCAGCCGCCTACAGGGGAAAGACGAGGCCCAGCATTTT	CASSRLQGKDEAQHF
TRBJ2-1	many	15	TRBD2	TRBV24-1	TGTGCCACCAGTGATTCTAGCGGGGGGGCCAATGAGCAGTTCTTC	CATSDSSGGANEQFF
TRBJ2-7	many	13	NA	TRBV20-1	TGCAGCCCCATGTACGCAAACGCCTACGAGCAGTACTTC	CSPMYANAYEQYF
TRBJ2-5	many	17	TRBD2	TRBV28	TGTGCCAGCAAAAGTTGGACTAGCGGGGGATCGCAAGAGACCCAGTACTTC	CASKSWTSGGSQETQYF
TRBJ2-7	NA	13	NA	TRBV12-3/TRBV12-4	TGTGCCAGCAGTACGGGACTGGGAGCCGAGCAGTACTTC	CASSTGLGAEQYF
TRBJ1-1	NA	15	NA	TRBV29-1	TGCAGCGTTGAAGCCCCTTTTCGGGAGAACACTGAAGCTTTCTTT	CSVEAPFRENTEAFF
TRBJ2-7	NA	15	NA	TRBV28	TGTGCCAGCAGTGGCCCTGCGGGATTCTCCTACGAGCAGTACTTC	CASSGPAGFSYEQYF
TRBJ1-1	few	13	NA	TRBV7-8	TGTGCCAGCCACTACACGGCGAACACTGAAGCTTTCTTT	CASHYTANTEAFF
TRBJ1-6	few	14	NA	TRBV2	TGTGCCAGCAGTGGGGGATCAAAAGCGGCGCCCCTCCACTTT	CASSGGSKAAPLHF
TRBJ2-3	NA	14	NA	TRBV11-2	TGTGCCAGCAGCTTAGTCAGCGGCGCGGATACGCAGTATTTT	CASSLVSGADTQYF
TRBJ2-6	NA	18	TRBD1	TRBV5-5	TGTGCCAGCACCTGGGGGACAGCATACTACTCTGGGGCCAACGTCCTGACTTTC	CASTWGTAYYSGANVLTF
TRBJ1-3	NA	13	TRBD1	TRBV2	TGTGCCAGCGGGACAGCGGCTGGAAACACCATATATTTT	CASGTAAGNTIYF
TRBJ2-7	many	14	NA	TRBV7-2	TGTGCCAGCAGCCCTGGACCGGGCCCCTACGAGCAGTACTTC	CASSPGPGPYEQYF
TRBJ1-3	NA	16	NA	TRBV21-1	TGTGCCAGCAGCATATCCCAGCCCTTCTCTGGAAACACCATATATTTT	CASSISQPFSGNTIYF
TRBJ1-1	few	16	TRBD1	TRBV7-2	TGTGCCAGCAGCTCCCTCCCGGGACAGCTGAACACTGAAGCTTTCTTT	CASSSLPGQLNTEAFF
TRBJ2-1	NA	15	NA	TRBV9	TGTGCCAGCAGCGTACTGAGCACCAACTACAATGAGCAGTTCTTC	CASSVLSTNYNEQFF
TRBJ2-1	NA	17	NA	TRBV7-2	TGTGCCAGCAGCTCATCTCGGGTGCTAACCACCTTAGTGAAACAGTTCTTC	CASSSSRVLTTLVKQFF
TRBJ1-5	NA	15	NA	TRBV3-1	TGTGCCAGCAGCCAGGGGATACCTAGCAATCAGCCCCAGCATTTT	CASSQGIPSNQPQHF
TRBJ1-2	medium-sized	12	NA	TRBV29-1	TGCAGCGCCGACCACCGAAACTATGGCTACACCTTC	CSADHRNYGYTF
TRBJ1-1	few	18	NA	TRBV4-3	TGCGCCAGCAGCCAAGTTACACCGGTCGGGGGGGACTTCGCTGAAGCTTTCTTT	CASSQVTPVGGDFAEAFF
TRBJ1-1	few	16	TRBD1	TRBV4-1	TGCGCCAGCAGCCACCCACCCAACAGGGGGAACACTGAAGCTTTCTTT	CASSHPPNRGNTEAFF
TRBJ2-4	NA	13	TRBD2	TRBV20-1	TGCAGTGCTAGGGCTAGCGGGAGTAACATTCAGTACTTC	CSARASGSNIQYF
TRBJ1-5	few	12	NA	TRBV29-1	TGCAGCGCGTTCGAGGGCAATCAGCCCCAGCATTTT	CSAFEGNQPQHF